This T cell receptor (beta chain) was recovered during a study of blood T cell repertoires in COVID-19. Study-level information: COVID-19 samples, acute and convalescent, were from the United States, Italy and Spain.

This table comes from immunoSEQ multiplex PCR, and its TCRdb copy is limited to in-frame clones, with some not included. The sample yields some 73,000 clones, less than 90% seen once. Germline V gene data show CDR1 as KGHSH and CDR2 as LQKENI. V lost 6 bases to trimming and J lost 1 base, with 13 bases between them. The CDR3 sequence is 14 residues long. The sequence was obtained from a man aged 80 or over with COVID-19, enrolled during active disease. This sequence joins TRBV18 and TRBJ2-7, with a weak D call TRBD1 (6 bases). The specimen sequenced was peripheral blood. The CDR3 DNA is TGTGCCAGCTCCCCCGACAGGAGGTCCTACGAGCAGTACTTC. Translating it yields CASSPDRRSYEQYF.